This TCR beta chain is drawn from a study of OX40 agonist ivuxolimab in advanced cancers. For the wider study: Ivuxolimab, which targeted the costimulatory receptor OX40 (CD134), was an agonistic, fully human IgG2 monoclonal antibody. Partial responses were achieved by three dose-escalation patients, of whom one had hepatocellular carcinoma and two had cutaneous melanoma. The point of sequencing TCRbeta in the periphery was to test whether ivuxolimab changed TCR sequence diversity and drove clonal T-cell expansion. The monotherapy dose-escalation portion (N ≈ 55 patients) of the phase I ivuxolimab trial is reported in the paper. Among the approximately 50 dose-escalation patients, approximately 20 had hepatocellular carcinoma, approximately 15 melanoma, 9 renal cell carcinoma and 9 head and neck cancer. A male proportion of around 80% and a mean age of around 60 years, ranging from about 23 to 90, were recorded for the dose-escalation cohort. Patients were allowed to have had prior anti-PD-1, anti-PD-L1 or anti-CTLA-4 therapy, and around 40% of the dose-escalation patients had previously received checkpoint inhibitors. Intravenous ivuxolimab was administered to patients every 2 weeks at six dose levels: 0.01, 0.1, 0.3, 1.5, 3 and 10 mg/kg.

The trial excluded patients who had a history of autoimmune disease or who were on systemic immunosuppression. Peripheral blood for TCR sequencing was collected from all dose cohorts at baseline, on cycle 4 day 1, and on cycle 7 day 1. Samples came from an open-label, multicenter, first-in-human phase I dose-escalation trial of ivuxolimab. Adults with locally advanced or metastatic head and neck squamous cell, hepatocellular, melanoma or renal cell carcinoma were enrolled in the trial. Before TCR sequencing, CD4+ T cells and CD8+ T cells were sorted from peripheral blood as separate populations. Genomic DNA was extracted from sorted cells for sequencing of the TCRbeta CDR3 region. The immunoSEQ Assay was used for sequencing of TCRbeta CDR3 regions. TCRdb limited this immuneACCESS table to in-frame rearrangements with V and J called. A share of clones is missing; checked studies link under half to unresolved V genes, and the rest is unexplained. The sample table lists about 68,000 clones, roughly 88% of them with a count of one. The biggest ten clones account for approximately 7% of the sample.

With regard to this clone: It has no known antigen specificity. Qualities for individual bases were not recorded, and no much larger clone is one base off.

Study-level results and caveats: Which antigens the clonally expanded peripheral T cells were specific for was not determined. On average, CD8+ T cells showed more expanded clones than CD4+ T cells after ivuxolimab. At doses of 0.1 to 3.0 mg/kg, clonal expansion of both CD4+ and CD8+ blood T cells was observed from baseline to week 6. In the 0.1-3.0 mg/kg groups, partial responders were among the patients with the lowest normalized peripheral clonal expansion, particularly in CD8+ T cells. Low levels of normalized T-cell clonal expansion were also seen in some nonresponding patients.

V ends up 3 bases short and J 3 bases short, with an unmatched junction base count of 7. Based on the germline V gene, the CDR1 and CDR2 sequences are LGHNA and YNFKEQ. From the cysteine through the phenylalanine, the CDR3 covers 15 amino acids. Only the CDR3 region is kept as DNA, spanning 45 bases read in frame from base 1. The sequence links TRBV4-2 to TRBJ2-7; 8 junctional bases match TRBD2. The TCR was taken from an adult with an advanced solid tumor such as melanoma, head and neck, liver or kidney cancer. The source material was CD4+ or CD8+ T cells sorted from blood, sampled in a trial of the OX40 agonist ivuxolimab. The DNA sequence is as follows: TGTGCCAGCAGCCATAGAGCGGGAGCTAACTACGAGCAGTACTTC. Its amino acids are CASSHRAGANYEQYF.